Presented here are 26 T cell receptor beta chains from one specimen sequenced in a study of blood T cells in healthy people across ages. A second about 6 to 12 cycle PCR used barcoded and J-beta primers. Each CDR3 protein is one row after TCRdb ran MiXCR on the 5' RACE reads. The sample holds 550,000 to 800,000 distinct CDR3 sequences, 21% seen once. Sample: blood. These receptors were collected from a man between 65 and 80 years old in good health.

This clonotype was seen many times. The rearrangement uses TRBV20-1 and TRBJ2-7, with D tentatively TRBD2 (5 bases). The germline gives CDR1 DFQATT, CDR2 SNEGSKA (reference sequence). The CDR3 runs 14 residues. V was cut by 4 bases and J by 4 bases, with 17 bases left in between. CDR3 in amino acids: CSATLLTNRYEQYF. For the CDR3, the DNA is TGCAGTGCTACTCTTTTGACTAACAGATACGAGCAGTACTTC.

This clonotype has more than one count but fewer than ten. V gene TRBV19 combines with J gene TRBJ1-1, with D maybe TRBD1 (5 bases). The CDR3 is 15 amino acids. Germline-derived CDR1 and CDR2 are LNHDA and SQIVND (reference sequence). The germline V and J ends were trimmed by 1 base and 4 bases, with 13 bases remaining between them. The CDR3 DNA follows: TGTGCCAGTAGTATAGGGGGCGGTTTGGGCACTGAAGCTTTCTTT. Protein: CASSIGGGLGTEAFF.

This clonotype came up a few times. The chain recombines TRBV5-1 with TRBJ1-3, with 8 bases matching TRBD1. After removal of 4 bases from V and 7 bases from J, the junction contained 7 bases not matched to a gene. Germline loops: CDR1 SGHRS, CDR2 YFSETQ. The length of the CDR3 is 14 residues. CDR3 nucleotides: TGCGCCAGCAGCCGGACAGGGAATCCTAACACCATATATTTT. It codes for CASSRTGNPNTIYF.

With regard to this clonotype: A much larger clone differs from this one at a single base, so this may be a read error. V and J are TRBV6-4 and TRBJ1-1; TRBD1 matches 7 bases. Looked up from germline, CDR1 is MRHNA and CDR2 is SNTAGT. With V trimmed by 6 bases and J by 3 bases, 7 bases remained unmatched. CDR3 length equals 14 residues. The CDR3 region has the DNA TGTGCCAGCAGCCATACAGGGGAGGACACTGAAGCTTTCTTT. It specifies CASSHTGEDTEAFF.

This clonotype turned up a few times. This chain uses TRBV27 with TRBJ2-1; the match to TRBD2 covers 13 bases. V lost 2 bases to trimming and J lost 9 bases; unmatched junction nucleotides: 4. The CDR3 has 15 residues. CDR1 is MNHEY and CDR2 is SMNVEV in the germline V gene (reference sequence). CDR3 sequence: CASSLGLAGVREQFF. DNA of the CDR3: TGTGCCAGCAGTTTAGGACTAGCGGGAGTTCGTGAGCAGTTCTTC.

The chain has TRBV10-3 and TRBJ2-3, with a weak D call TRBD1 (6 bases). Per germline, CDR1 ENHRY and CDR2 SYGVKD. The CDR3 has 17 residues. Trimming pared 3 bases from V and 2 bases from J, leaving 18 bases between. In nucleotides, the CDR3 is TGTGCCATCAGTGATCTTTATGGGGGCAAGAACACAGATACGCAGTATTTT. Its translation: CAISDLYGGKNTDTQYF.

This clonotype was seen only once. The chain couples TRBV20-1 to TRBJ1-1; TRBD1 is a possible D gene (5 bases). CDR3 length: 13 residues. The V gene's germline CDR1 is DFQATT and CDR2 SNEGSKA (reference sequence). The V end lost 5 bases, the J end lost 5 bases, and 15 bases lay between the germline ends. CDR3 protein: CSAARSGGTEAFF. The CDR3 coding sequence is TGCAGTGCTGCTAGGAGTGGGGGAACTGAAGCTTTCTTT.

V and J are TRBV7-8 and TRBJ2-2; TRBD2 matches 10 bases. The CDR3 length is 18 residues. Germline V lookup: CDR1 SGHVS, CDR2 FQNEAQ. Trimming cost V 1 base and J 5 bases; bases outside gene matches: 10. The CDR3 is CASSLVAWGLAITGELFF. The CDR3 DNA sequence: TGTGCCAGCAGCTTAGTAGCATGGGGACTAGCGATTACCGGGGAGCTGTTTTTT.

The chain's CDR3 is CSARKRLAGEFETQYF. The CDR3 DNA is TGCAGTGCTAGAAAGAGGTTAGCGGGAGAATTCGAGACCCAGTACTTC. The rearrangement joins TRBV20-1 to TRBJ2-5, with 9 nucleotides matching TRBD2. This CDR3 is 16 amino acids long. Unmatched junction bases numbered 12, after V lost 2 bases and J lost 5 bases. Germline loops: CDR1 DFQATT, CDR2 SNEGSKA (reference sequence).

Only a few counts were recorded for this clonotype. The chain links TRBV12-3 or TRBV12-4 to TRBJ2-7, with TRBD1 as a possible D gene (6 bases). The CDR3 totals 12 residues. V was shortened by 7 bases and J by 2 bases, with 9 bases between the two germline ends. The CDR3 DNA reads as TGTGCCAGCACCCGACAGGCCTACGAGCAGTACTTC. It encodes CASTRQAYEQYF.

This chain connects TRBV11-2 to TRBJ2-2, with 10 bases fitting TRBD2. V shed 1 base, J shed 3 bases, and the junction held 2 bases outside the gene matches. The CDR3 totals 16 residues. Looked up from germline, CDR1 is SGHAT and CDR2 is FQNNGV. The CDR3 spells CASSLATSGYTGELFF. The CDR3 nucleotides are TGTGCCAGCAGCTTAGCGACTAGCGGGTACACCGGGGAGCTGTTTTTT.

The table lists this clonotype with many counts. J is TRBJ2-4 and V is TRBV6-2 or TRBV6-3, with TRBD2 matching 11 bases. The V segment lost 6 bases and the J segment 2 bases; nucleotides outside the gene matches: 3. Germline V gene lookup returns CDR1 MNHEY and CDR2 SVGEGT. The CDR3 is 15 residues long. CDR3: CASRRLAGTKNIQYF. The CDR3 nucleotides read TGTGCCAGCAGACGACTAGCGGGGACCAAAAACATTCAGTACTTC.

The sample holds a few counts of this clonotype. The junction differs from germline at one of its ends, possibly a read error. CDR3 sequence reads: CASNQDRGYNEQFF. As DNA, the CDR3 is TGTGCCAGCAACCAAGACCGGGGCTACAATGAGCAGTTCTTC. The chain has TRBV3-1 and TRBJ2-1; perhaps TRBD2 as D (5 bases). This CDR3 is 14 amino acids long. CDR1 is LGHDT and CDR2 is YNNKEL in the germline V gene (reference sequence).

The chain joins TRBV12-3 or TRBV12-4 to TRBJ1-2; D unclear. The CDR3 totals 15 residues. The V end lost 1 base, the J end lost 7 bases, and 16 bases lay between the germline ends. CDR3 in amino acids: CASSLGTGVGLGYTF. CDR3 in DNA: TGTGCCAGCAGTTTAGGGACGGGCGTCGGGCTTGGCTACACCTTC.

V gene TRBV14 combines with J gene TRBJ2-2; 12 bases match TRBD2. CDR1 is SGHDN, CDR2 FVKESK, per germline. V lost 2 bases and J lost 4; bases outside the gene matches: 2. The CDR3 has 16 amino acids. The CDR3 loop reads CASSQRLAGATGELFF. Written as DNA, the CDR3 is TGTGCCAGCAGCCAACGACTAGCGGGGGCCACCGGGGAGCTGTTTTTT.

Notes on this clonotype: Germline and junction disagree at one end, which may indicate a read error. The rearrangement uses TRBV7-2 and TRBJ2-6; D may be TRBD2 (8 bases). Germline CDR1 reads SGHTA; CDR2 reads FQGNSA. The CDR3 has 17 residues. The CDR3 protein is CASSLREGALGADVLTF. CDR3 bases: TGTGCCAGCAGCTTACGGGAGGGGGCCCTTGGGGCCGACGTCCTGACTTTC.

This clonotype has a handful of counts. The gene calls are TRBV11-2 and TRBJ2-4; D uncertain. This CDR3 has 13 amino acids. Germline CDR1 reads SGHAT; CDR2 reads FQNNGV. Trimming stripped 3 bases from V and 4 bases from J, with 7 bases between. The CDR3 DNA is TGTGCCAGCAGCTTGGAGTCTAAAAACATTCAGTACTTC. Translated, it gives CASSLESKNIQYF.

The chain employs TRBV12-3 or TRBV12-4 and TRBJ2-5, with 14 bases that match TRBD2. V lost 5 bases and J lost 3; bases outside the gene matches: 5. CDR3 length equals 16 residues. The CDR3 is CASSTPGLAGEETQYF. The CDR3 DNA sequence: TGTGCCAGCAGTACGCCGGGACTAGCGGGAGAAGAGACCCAGTACTTC.

The V gene is TRBV7-9, the J gene TRBJ2-4; D is uncertain. Germline values: CDR1 SEHNR, CDR2 FQNEAQ (reference sequence). V lost 3 bases to trimming and J lost 7 bases, with 28 bases between them. The CDR3 extends over 19 amino acids. CDR3 DNA: TGTGCCAGCAGCTTCTTTCTTGAGTCGACGGGTTCGGGCAGTAACATTCAGTACTTC. This codes for CASSFFLESTGSGSNIQYF.

This chain links TRBV24-1 with TRBJ1-3, with D unclear. The CDR3 runs 14 residues. V was trimmed by 3 bases and J by 0 bases, leaving 5 bases between them. Germline V gene sequence: CDR1 KGHDR, CDR2 SFDVKD. CDR3 nucleotide sequence: TGTGCCACCAGTGATCGAACCTCTGGAAACACCATATATTTT. Protein: CATSDRTSGNTIYF.

The chain couples TRBV4-1 to TRBJ2-1; 7 bases agree with TRBD2. Trimming took 1 base from V and 6 from J; bases not matched to a gene: 6. From germline, CDR1 is MGHRA and CDR2 YSYEKL. The CDR3 runs to 15 residues. The CDR3 DNA reads TGCGCCAGCAGCCAAGCTTCCGGGACTACCAATGAGCAGTTCTTC. Translated, it gives CASSQASGTTNEQFF.

This chain connects TRBV20-1 to TRBJ2-3; 11 nucleotides agree with TRBD1. After removal of 5 bases from V and 3 bases from J, the junction contained 4 bases not matched to a gene. Germline lookup yields CDR1 DFQATT and CDR2 SNEGSKA (reference sequence). The CDR3 totals 14 residues. CDR3 DNA: TGCAGTGCTTTGGACAGGGGGCTAACAGATACGCAGTATTTT. It codes for CSALDRGLTDTQYF.

In its sample, this clonotype was seen many times. The chain employs TRBV5-1 and TRBJ2-7, with TRBD2 matching over 7 bases. The CDR3 spans 14 residues. Unmatched junction bases numbered 8, after V lost 3 bases and J lost 5 bases. CDR1 and CDR2 from the germline V gene are SGHRS and YFSETQ. The CDR3 sequence: CASSYGKRENEQYF. As DNA, the CDR3 is TGCGCCAGCAGCTATGGGAAGCGGGAAAACGAGCAGTACTTC.

Points on this clonotype: A read error may account for a junction end that differs from germline. This rearrangement joins TRBV6-5 to TRBJ2-5; unclear D gene. The germline V gene has CDR1 MNHEY and CDR2 SVGAGI. The CDR3 consists of 12 residues. CDR3 sequence (DNA): TGTGCCAGCAGTTACTCGAACAGCGCCGAATTCTTC. It translates to CASSYSNSAEFF.

The gene calls are TRBV3-1 and TRBJ2-5; D is uncertain. Germline CDR1 reads LGHDT; CDR2 reads YNNKEL (reference sequence). Trimming cost V 1 base and J 7 bases, with 4 bases left between them. CDR3 length: 11 amino acids. The DNA for the CDR3 is TGTGCCAGCAGCCAAGTTTGGACCCAGTACTTC. Translated, it gives CASSQVWTQYF.

This clonotype was picked up a small number of times. It may be a read error: a sequence one base away is much more abundant. The chain recombines TRBV15 with TRBJ1-4; a weak D match, TRBD1 (5 bases). CDR3 length: 14 residues. The germline gives CDR1 LNHNV, CDR2 YYDKDF (reference sequence). CDR3 DNA sequence: TGTGCCACCAGTGTCGACAGAGCTAATGAAGAACTGTTTTTT. This sequence encodes CATSVDRANEELFF.